These 10 T cell receptor beta chains share one sample of origin, sequenced in a study of blood T cell repertoires in COVID-19. Generated by immunoSEQ multiplex PCR, the TCRdb table keeps only in-frame clones and is missing some. Here the sample spans 150,000 or so clones, around 90% being singletons. The sequenced material came from PBMCs or T cells enriched from blood (not recorded which). All receptors come from a woman aged 40 to 49 who had been exposed to COVID-19.

The rearrangement links TRBV12-3 or TRBV12-4 to TRBJ1-2; unclear D gene. The CDR3 covers 13 residues. V lost 6 bases to trimming and J lost 8 bases, with 16 bases between them. The CDR3 protein is CASSWGTGSGYTF. The CDR3 nucleotides read TGTGCCAGCAGCTGGGGAACTGGGAGCGGCTACACCTTC.

The V gene is TRBV4-3, the J gene TRBJ1-6, with D perhaps matching TRBD1 (6 bases). Germline V gene sequence: CDR1 LGHNA, CDR2 YSLEER. V was trimmed by 0 bases and J by 9 bases, leaving 15 bases between them. The CDR3 loop spans 16 amino acids. The CDR3 region is CASSQDMSRGGSPLHF. The CDR3 DNA sequence: TGCGCCAGCAGCCAAGATATGAGCAGGGGCGGTTCACCCCTCCACTTT.

The V call is TRBV3-1 (or the pseudogene TRBV3-2), the J call TRBJ1-4; D is uncertain. Germline values: CDR1 LGHDT, CDR2 YNNKEL (reference sequence). CDR3 length: 13 amino acids. V was trimmed by 1 base and J by 10 bases, leaving 10 bases between them. This CDR3 is CASSQAVPGKLFF. CDR3 bases: TGTGCCAGCAGCCAAGCGGTTCCCGGAAAACTGTTTTTT.

The chain has TRBV11-2 and TRBJ2-3; the match to TRBD2 covers 7 bases. V trimming: 5 bases; J trimming: 2 bases; junction bases outside the gene matches: 7. The length of the CDR3 is 15 residues. CDR1 and CDR2 (germline): SGHAT, FQNNGV. CDR3: CASSPLAVNTDTQYF. The CDR3 DNA follows: TGTGCCAGCAGCCCTCTAGCGGTGAACACAGATACGCAGTATTTT.

This chain connects TRBV13 to TRBJ1-5; no reliable D call. Deletions cut 1 base from V and 4 bases from J, with 11 bases between. This CDR3 is built from 15 residues. Germline V lookup: CDR1 PRHDT, CDR2 FYEKMQ (reference sequence). CDR3 in DNA: TGTGCCAGCAGCTTAGCAGGTGCACAGAATCAGCCCCAGCATTTT. It codes for CASSLAGAQNQPQHF. The whole variable domain, filled in from reference TRBV13 and TRBJ1-5, reads AAGVIQSPRHLIKEKRETATLKCYPIPRHDTVYWYQQGPGQDPQFLISFYEKMQSDKGSIPDRFSAQQFSDYHSELNMSSLELGDSALYFCASSLAGAQNQPQHFGDGTRLSIL.

The V gene is TRBV6-1, the J gene TRBJ2-1; 10 bases agree with TRBD2. The CDR3 runs 15 residues. The V gene end was trimmed by 2 bases and the J gene end by 3 bases; junction bases not matched to a gene: 1. CDR1 and CDR2 (germline): MNHNS, SASEGT. CDR3 residues: CASSERTSGYNEQFF. The CDR3 DNA sequence: TGTGCCAGCAGTGAAAGGACTAGCGGCTACAATGAGCAGTTCTTC.

The rearrangement joins TRBV19 to TRBJ1-1; 7 positions match TRBD1. The germline V gene encodes CDR1 LNHDA and CDR2 SQIVND (reference sequence). The V segment lost 4 bases and the J segment 2 bases; nucleotides outside the gene matches: 16. There are 18 residues in the CDR3. The CDR3, as DNA: TGTGCCAGTAGTAACCCGCCGGGGCGAGGAGGGGGCAACACTGAAGCTTTCTTT. Protein: CASSNPPGRGGGNTEAFF.

The V call is TRBV12-3 or TRBV12-4, the J call TRBJ2-3, with 7 bases lining up with TRBD1. The length of the CDR3 is 13 residues. Germline trimming cut 1 base from V and 6 bases from J; bases unmatched to any gene: 1. CDR3 in amino acids: CASSLEDRDTQYF. CDR3 DNA sequence: TGTGCCAGCAGTTTAGAGGACAGGGATACGCAGTATTTT.

This clone was seen a single time. V is TRBV28 and J is TRBJ2-7, with D perhaps matching TRBD2 (5 bases). Trimming shortened V by 2 bases and J by 0 bases, and 11 bases separated the two germline ends. The CDR3 totals 15 residues. Germline V gene sequence: CDR1 MDHEN, CDR2 SYDVKM. The CDR3 DNA reads as TGTGCCAGCAGTTTAGGGAAAGGGAGCTCCTACGAGCAGTACTTC. Its protein is CASSLGKGSSYEQYF.

V is TRBV29-1 and J is TRBJ1-1; D unclear. The V and J ends lost 7 bases and 1 base respectively, with 13 bases between them. Germline CDR1 is SQVTM and CDR2 is ANQGSEA. The CDR3 loop spans 13 amino acids. The CDR3 nucleotides read TGCAGCGCCGCCTGGCAGGAGAACACTGAAGCTTTCTTT. This encodes CSAAWQENTEAFF.